The 26 T cell receptor beta chains in this list originate from one sample, sequenced in a study of T-cell reconstitution after alpha-beta-depleted transplantation in children. Preparation of the TCRbeta library was carried out with unique molecular identifiers. TCRdb re-derived calls from the PCR reads in MiXCR, one entry per CDR3 protein. The sample holds roughly 100,000 distinct CDR3 sequences; 7% to 10% are singletons and the top ten take approximately 7.2%. Specimen: PBMCs from the stem cell graft donor, collected from the stem cell graft. The receptors originated from a human donor who donated a stem cell graft to a child with congenital amegakaryocytic thrombocytopenia.

The chain joins TRBV27 to TRBJ2-1; TRBD1 is a possible D gene (5 bases). Germline CDR1 and CDR2: MNHEY and SMNVEV (reference sequence). Trimming removed 5 bases at V and 9 bases at J, with 14 bases between. The CDR3 has 13 residues. CDR3 sequence reads: CASSTGQRREQFF. The CDR3 DNA follows: TGTGCCAGCAGTACAGGACAACGGCGTGAGCAGTTCTTC.

This clonotype was found many times. The V call is TRBV20-1, the J call TRBJ2-5; the D gene is possibly TRBD1 (7 bases). V was shortened by 3 bases and J by 7 bases, with 18 bases between the two germline ends. The CDR3 extends over 14 amino acids. Germline V gene data show CDR1 as DFQATT and CDR2 as SNEGSKA (reference sequence). In nucleotides, the CDR3 is TGCAGTGCTAGGAGAGGTCTCCAGGGGGGGACCCAGTACTTC. Protein product: CSARRGLQGGTQYF.

This clonotype was found a few times. The chain couples TRBV4-1 to TRBJ2-3, with D hard to call. Germline CDR1 MGHRA, CDR2 YSYEKL. The CDR3 length is 18 residues. Trimming took off 2 bases at V and 4 bases at J, with 22 bases between the two ends. CDR3 sequence: CASSQLPHLTYSADTQYF. Written as DNA, the CDR3 is TGCGCCAGCAGCCAATTGCCCCACCTGACTTACTCAGCAGATACGCAGTATTTT.

This clonotype was counted at least ten times. The chain employs TRBV5-1 and TRBJ2-5, with D possibly TRBD2 on 5 matching bases. The CDR3 spans 16 residues. V shed 4 bases and J shed 2 bases, with 18 bases lying between them. Germline CDR1 and CDR2: SGHRS and YFSETQ. CDR3 nucleotides: TGCGCCAGCAGCCCCCGGGAACGAAACCTTCAAGAGACCCAGTACTTC. This translates into CASSPRERNLQETQYF.

This clonotype was seen ten or more times. This sequence joins TRBV20-1 and TRBJ1-3, with D possibly TRBD1 on 5 matching bases. The germline V and J ends were trimmed by 2 bases and 8 bases, with 10 bases remaining between them. The CDR3 is 12 residues long. Germline CDR1 reads DFQATT; CDR2 reads SNEGSKA (reference sequence). In DNA form, the CDR3 reads TGCAGTGCTAGACGGGACCGAGACACCATATATTTT. Its translation: CSARRDRDTIYF.

This clonotype was counted ten times or more. The J gene is TRBJ1-2, the V gene TRBV4-3; D is perhaps TRBD1 (5 bases). The CDR3 length is 15 residues. Germline CDR1 and CDR2: LGHNA and YSLEER. Trimming left V 0 bases short and J 8 bases short, with 16 bases between. DNA of the CDR3: TGCGCCAGCAGCCAAGATCGGGGCCTACCGGGCGGCTACACCTTC. As protein: CASSQDRGLPGGYTF.

This clonotype was detected many times. The CDR3 sequence is CASSQGNVQNTEAFF. Written as DNA, the CDR3 is TGTGCCAGCAGCCAGGGGAATGTGCAGAACACTGAAGCTTTCTTT. The chain is built from TRBV12-3 or TRBV12-4 and TRBJ1-1; D perhaps matches TRBD1 (6 bases). Trimming removed 6 bases at V and 1 base at J, with 15 bases between. The CDR3 spans 15 residues.

This clonotype has ten or more counts. The V and J genes are TRBV7-2 and TRBJ2-7; D uncertain. Trimming took 4 bases from V and 4 from J, leaving 11 bases between them. This CDR3 spans 13 amino acids. Per the germline V gene, CDR1 is SGHTA and CDR2 is FQGNSA. The CDR3 spells CASSSHGFYEQYF. The CDR3 DNA is TGTGCCAGCAGCTCACACGGGTTTTACGAGCAGTACTTC.

This clonotype was counted ten times or more. V and J are TRBV20-1 and TRBJ2-5, with D maybe TRBD2 (5 bases). Germline CDR1 DFQATT, CDR2 SNEGSKA (reference sequence). The CDR3 is made up of 13 amino acids. V gave up 3 bases and J gave up 4 bases, with 12 bases separating them. The CDR3 bases are TGCAGTGCTAGGGAGGACCGCCTAGAGACCCAGTACTTC. Translated: CSAREDRLETQYF.

This clonotype has at least ten counts. This rearrangement joins TRBV11-2 to TRBJ1-6, with D possibly TRBD1 on 5 matching bases. V lost 5 bases and J 0 bases, leaving 20 bases between the germline ends. Per the germline V gene, CDR1 is SGHAT and CDR2 is FQNNGV. This CDR3 is 19 amino acids long. CDR3 in amino acids: CASSPRDGSTRSYNSPLHF. The CDR3 nucleotides read TGTGCCAGCAGCCCCCGGGACGGGAGTACGCGCTCCTATAATTCACCCCTCCACTTT.

This clonotype was picked up many times. This chain joins TRBV7-9 and TRBJ2-4; D unclear. The germline gives CDR1 SEHNR, CDR2 FQNEAQ (reference sequence). The CDR3 has 13 residues. The ends were cut back, 1 base at V and 1 base at J, with 2 bases in the middle. As DNA, the CDR3 is TGTGCCAGCAGCTTAGTGGCCAAAAACATTCAGTACTTC. It specifies CASSLVAKNIQYF.

This clonotype was seen repeatedly, ten times or more. The chain uses TRBV4-3 and TRBJ2-1; D is undetermined. V shed 1 base and J shed 6 bases, with 13 bases lying between them. Per the germline V gene, CDR1 is LGHNA and CDR2 is YSLEER. The CDR3 is 15 amino acids. The CDR3 is CASSQGLFRGNEQFF. The CDR3 bases are TGCGCCAGCAGCCAAGGGTTGTTTCGAGGCAATGAGCAGTTCTTC.

This clonotype was detected ten times or more. The chain carries TRBV4-2 and TRBJ1-1; possible D gene TRBD1, 6 bases. Trimming took 4 bases from V and 1 from J, leaving 13 bases between them. Germline lookup yields CDR1 LGHNA and CDR2 YNFKEQ. This CDR3 is 15 amino acids long. This CDR3 reads CASSPGGHSNTEAFF. CDR3 sequence (DNA): TGTGCCAGCAGCCCCGGGGGACACTCGAACACTGAAGCTTTCTTT.

In its sample, this clonotype was seen many times. The chain combines TRBV6-5 with TRBJ2-7; a possible D gene is TRBD1 (5 bases). Germline loops: CDR1 MNHEY, CDR2 SVGAGI. V was trimmed by 2 bases and J by 3 bases, leaving 11 bases between them. The CDR3 loop spans 14 amino acids. The CDR3 loop is CASSYMDTRYEQYF. CDR3 bases: TGTGCCAGCAGTTACATGGACACACGCTACGAGCAGTACTTC.

This clonotype was detected a few times. The chain carries TRBV2 and TRBJ2-1; 12 nucleotides line up with TRBD2. This CDR3 comprises 19 residues. Germline trimming cut 7 bases from V and 0 bases from J; bases unmatched to any gene: 13. Germline CDR1 is SNHLY and CDR2 is FYNNEI. The CDR3, as DNA: TGTGCCAGCACGATCCTCGGACTAGCGGGACCAAGCTCCTACAATGAGCAGTTCTTC. Amino acid sequence: CASTILGLAGPSSYNEQFF.

This clonotype was detected only a few times. The chain couples TRBV4-1 to TRBJ2-5; D gene unclear. Germline assignment: CDR1 MGHRA and CDR2 YSYEKL. The CDR3 loop spans 13 amino acids. Trimming took 0 bases from V and 3 from J, leaving 5 bases between them. The CDR3 coding sequence is TGCGCCAGCAGCCAAGATCCGGAAGAGACCCAGTACTTC. It encodes CASSQDPEETQYF.

This clonotype appeared many times. The rearrangement uses TRBV27 and TRBJ2-1; possibly TRBD2 for D (6 bases). The V gene's germline CDR1 is MNHEY and CDR2 SMNVEV (reference sequence). The V gene lost 3 bases and the J gene lost 4 bases, with 10 bases spanning the gap. CDR3 size: 14 residues. CDR3 DNA: TGTGCCAGCAGTTTTAGCGGCCCATACAATGAGCAGTTCTTC. It translates to CASSFSGPYNEQFF.

This clonotype was observed many times. The gene calls are TRBV5-1 and TRBJ1-1; 7 nucleotides agree with TRBD1. Germline V CDR1 and CDR2: SGHRS, YFSETQ. V lost 7 bases, J lost 4 bases, and 10 bases stayed unmatched. The CDR3 contains 14 residues. The CDR3 coding sequence is TGCGCCAGCTCCGGAGGGACAGCTGGCACTGAAGCTTTCTTT. Protein: CASSGGTAGTEAFF.

This clonotype has at least ten counts. The V gene is TRBV20-1, the J gene TRBJ1-1, with TRBD1 as a possible D gene (5 bases). The V and J ends lost 1 base and 7 bases respectively, with 13 bases between them. Germline values: CDR1 DFQATT, CDR2 SNEGSKA (reference sequence). The CDR3 is made up of 13 amino acids. CDR3: CSARAGGDNEAFF. The CDR3, as DNA: TGCAGTGCTAGAGCGGGAGGGGATAATGAAGCTTTCTTT.

Ten or more counts support this clonotype. The chain uses TRBV4-1 and TRBJ2-7, with D possibly TRBD1 on 5 matching bases. CDR3 length: 15 amino acids. V was clipped by 1 base and J by 3 bases, with 13 bases between them. Germline V gives CDR1 MGHRA, CDR2 YSYEKL. CDR3 in amino acids: CASSQAPGASYEQYF. In nucleotides, the CDR3 is TGCGCCAGCAGCCAAGCACCTGGGGCCAGCTACGAGCAGTACTTC.

This clonotype was seen at least ten times. V and J are TRBV5-8 and TRBJ2-1; 9 nucleotides match TRBD1. Germline values: CDR1 SGHTS, CDR2 YDEGEE. This CDR3 is built from 15 residues. Trimming at V came to 5 bases and at J to 2 bases, leaving 5 bases not matched to a gene. CDR3 in DNA: TGTGCCAGCAGTTTCGGACAGGGGACCTACAATGAGCAGTTCTTC. Translation gives CASSFGQGTYNEQFF.

This clonotype was observed many times. The rearrangement uses TRBV10-3 and TRBJ2-7, with TRBD1 identical over 7 bases. This CDR3 comprises 13 residues. V shed 3 bases and J 5 bases; nucleotides not matched to a gene: 4. Germline V CDR1 and CDR2: ENHRY, SYGVKD. CDR3 amino acids: CAISDEGANEQYF. The CDR3 nucleotides are TGTGCCATCAGTGACGAGGGGGCGAACGAGCAGTACTTC.

This clonotype turned up a few times. The chain employs TRBV10-3 and TRBJ2-3, with D perhaps matching TRBD2 (6 bases). From germline, CDR1 is ENHRY and CDR2 SYGVKD. The CDR3 runs to 16 residues. Between the trimmed V and J ends, which lost 4 bases and 0 bases, there was a span of 14 bases. The CDR3 loop reads CAISVVAATSTDTQYF. The CDR3 DNA is TGTGCCATCAGTGTAGTAGCGGCGACTAGCACAGATACGCAGTATTTT.

This clonotype was observed at least ten times. This chain links TRBV10-3 with TRBJ2-1, with D hard to call. The length of the CDR3 is 12 residues. From germline, CDR1 is ENHRY and CDR2 SYGVKD. V dropped 3 bases and J dropped 4 bases, with 4 bases sitting between them. The CDR3 is CAISDEYNEQFF. DNA for the CDR3: TGTGCCATCAGTGACGAGTACAATGAGCAGTTCTTC.

This clonotype was recorded at least ten times. V and J are TRBV27 and TRBJ1-4; TRBD1 matches at 7 bases. The length of the CDR3 is 16 residues. In germline, CDR1 is MNHEY, CDR2 SMNVEV (reference sequence). V gave up 4 bases and J gave up 7 bases; unmatched junction bases: 12. As DNA, the CDR3 is TGTGCCAGCAGTTACAGGGGACGTGGACTGGGTGAAAAACTGTTTTTT. This sequence encodes CASSYRGRGLGEKLFF.

This clonotype was seen repeatedly, ten times or more. This chain connects TRBV27 to TRBJ1-1; 9 nucleotides line up with TRBD1. CDR3 size: 16 residues. Germline CDR1 reads MNHEY; CDR2 reads SMNVEV (reference sequence). Germline trimming cut 2 bases from V and 5 bases from J; bases unmatched to any gene: 9. CDR3 bases: TGTGCCAGCAGTTTAATCCCCGACAGGGGGAGGACTGAAGCTTTCTTT. It is translated as CASSLIPDRGRTEAFF.